This TCR beta chain was documented in a study of blood T cells in healthy people across ages. Then a second PCR, running roughly 7 to 11 cycles, was carried out with a sample-barcoded 5' primer and a J-beta primer mix. Every sample gave at least 2.5 million paired-end reads containing CDR3. One entry per CDR3 protein results from TCRdb running MiXCR on the 5' RACE reads. The sample has under 950,000 distinct CDR3 sequences; 22% are singletons. Trimming took 0 bases from V and 6 from J, leaving 10 bases between them. Germline lookup yields CDR1 SGHKS and CDR2 YYEKEE (reference sequence). The CDR3 consists of 14 residues. This clonotype was seen a handful of times. Its target is not known. The donors, aged roughly 6 to 95, were healthy Caucasians from Russia. Study-wide points: There was no known CMV status for donors, so expanded clonotype changes were possibly confounded.

Specimen: blood. This chain connects TRBV5-5 to TRBJ2-1; no clear D gene. This receptor was identified in a man aged 65 to 85 in good health. For the CDR3, the DNA is TGTGCCAGCAGCTTGGTCCCGTGGTCCAATGAGCAGTTCTTC. This sequence encodes CASSLVPWSNEQFF. Supplemented by reference TRBV5-5 and TRBJ2-1, the full variable domain reads DAGVTQSPTHLIKTRGQQVTLRCSPISGHKSVSWYQQVLGQGPQFIFQYYEKEERGRGNFPDRFSARQFPNYSSELNVNALLLGDSALYLCASSLVPWSNEQFFGPGTRLTVL.